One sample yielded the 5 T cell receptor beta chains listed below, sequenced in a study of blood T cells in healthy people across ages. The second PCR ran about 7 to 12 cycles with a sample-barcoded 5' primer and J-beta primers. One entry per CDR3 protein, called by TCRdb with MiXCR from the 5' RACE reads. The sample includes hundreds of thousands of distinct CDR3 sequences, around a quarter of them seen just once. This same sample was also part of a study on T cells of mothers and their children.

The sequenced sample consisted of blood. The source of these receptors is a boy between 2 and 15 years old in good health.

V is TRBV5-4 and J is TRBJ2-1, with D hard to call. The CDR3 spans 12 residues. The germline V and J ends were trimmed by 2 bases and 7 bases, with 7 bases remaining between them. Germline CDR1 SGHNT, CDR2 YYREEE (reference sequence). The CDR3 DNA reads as TGTGCCAGCAGCTTCGATGGGAATGAGCAGTTCTTC. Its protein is CASSFDGNEQFF.

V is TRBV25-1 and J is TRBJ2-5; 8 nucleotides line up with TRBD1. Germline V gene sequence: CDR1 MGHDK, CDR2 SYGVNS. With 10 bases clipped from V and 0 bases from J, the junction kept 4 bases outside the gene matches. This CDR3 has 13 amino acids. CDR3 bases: TGTGCCATCCAGGACAGGGACCAAGAGACCCAGTACTTC. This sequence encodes CAIQDRDQETQYF. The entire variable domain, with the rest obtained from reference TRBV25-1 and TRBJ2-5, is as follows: EADIYQTPRYLVIGTGKKITLECSQTMGHDKMYWYQQDPGMELHLIHYSYGVNSTEKGDLSSESTVSRIRTEHFPLTLESARPSHTSQYLCAIQDRDQETQYFGPGTRLLVL.

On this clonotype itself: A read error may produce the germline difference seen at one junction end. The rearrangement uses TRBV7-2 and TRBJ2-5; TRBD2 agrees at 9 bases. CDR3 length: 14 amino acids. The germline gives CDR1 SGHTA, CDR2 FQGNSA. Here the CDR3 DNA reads TGTGCCAGCAGCTGGGATAGCGGGGGATACGAGCAGCACTTC. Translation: CASSWDSGGYEQHF.

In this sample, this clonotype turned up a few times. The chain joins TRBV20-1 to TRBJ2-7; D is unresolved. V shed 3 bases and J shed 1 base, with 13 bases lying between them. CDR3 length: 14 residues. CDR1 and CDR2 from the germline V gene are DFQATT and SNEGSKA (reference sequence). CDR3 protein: CSASGRKSSYEQYF. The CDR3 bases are TGCAGTGCTAGCGGCAGGAAGAGTTCCTACGAGCAGTACTTC.

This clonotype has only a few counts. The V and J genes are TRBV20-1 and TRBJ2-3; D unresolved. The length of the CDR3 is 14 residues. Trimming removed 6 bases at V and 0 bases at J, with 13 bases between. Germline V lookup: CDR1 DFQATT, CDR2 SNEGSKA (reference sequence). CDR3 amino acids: CSAPRLSSTDTQYF. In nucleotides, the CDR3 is TGCAGTGCCCCACGGTTGTCTAGCACAGATACGCAGTATTTT.